This TCR beta chain was recorded in a study of technical replicates of blood from a handful of donors. From germline, CDR1 is MGHRA and CDR2 YSYEKL. This CDR3 spans 16 amino acids. After removal of 4 bases from V and 0 bases from J, the junction contained 6 bases not matched to a gene. Measured with immunoSEQ multiplex PCR; TCRdb has only the in-frame clones, and not every one. The sample has more than 90,000 clones, 95% seen once; the top ten hold over 0.2%. The TCR sequence derives from a human donor in good health. This sequence joins TRBV4-1 and TRBJ2-5, with 9 bases matching TRBD1. The sequenced sample consisted of T cells isolated from PBMCs. Here the CDR3 DNA reads TGCGCCAGCAGCCCATACGGGACAGGGTACCAAGAGACCCAGTACTTC. Translating gives CASSPYGTGYQETQYF.